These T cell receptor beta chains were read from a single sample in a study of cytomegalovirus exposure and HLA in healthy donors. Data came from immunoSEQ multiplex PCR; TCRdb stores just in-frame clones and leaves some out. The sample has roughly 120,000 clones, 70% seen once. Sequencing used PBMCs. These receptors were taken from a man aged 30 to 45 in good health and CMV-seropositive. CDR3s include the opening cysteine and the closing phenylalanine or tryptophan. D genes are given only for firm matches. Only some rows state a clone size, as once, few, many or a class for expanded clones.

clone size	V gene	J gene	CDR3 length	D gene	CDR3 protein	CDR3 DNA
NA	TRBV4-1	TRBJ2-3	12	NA	CASSRGTDTQYF	TGCGCCAGCAGCCGAGGCACAGATACGCAGTATTTT
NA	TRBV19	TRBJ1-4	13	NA	CASSLSFNEKLFF	TGTGCCAGTAGTCTGTCTTTTAATGAAAAACTGTTTTTT
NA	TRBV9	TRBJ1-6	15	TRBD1	CASSVGGQGTSPLHF	TGTGCCAGCAGCGTAGGGGGACAGGGAACTTCACCCCTCCACTTT
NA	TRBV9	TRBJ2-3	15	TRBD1	CASSVGTGSADTQYF	TGTGCCAGCAGCGTTGGGACAGGGTCTGCAGATACGCAGTATTTT
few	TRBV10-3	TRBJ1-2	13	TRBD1	CAITGQGTYGYTF	TGTGCCATCACCGGACAGGGTACCTATGGCTACACCTTC
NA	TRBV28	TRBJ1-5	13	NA	CASSLIESQPQHF	TGTGCCAGCAGTTTGATAGAGAGTCAGCCCCAGCATTTT
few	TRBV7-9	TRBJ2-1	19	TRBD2	CASSRELAGGRWWNNEQFF	TGTGCCAGCAGCCGTGAACTAGCGGGGGGGCGATGGTGGAACAATGAGCAGTTCTTC
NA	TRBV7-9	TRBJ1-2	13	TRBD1	CSADRDSYDGYTF	TGTTCCGCAGACAGGGACAGTTACGATGGCTACACCTTC
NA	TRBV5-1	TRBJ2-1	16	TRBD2	CASSLDGGGAYNEQFF	TGCGCCAGCAGCTTGGATGGCGGGGGGGCGTACAATGAGCAGTTCTTC
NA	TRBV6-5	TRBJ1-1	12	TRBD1	CASSYPDREAFF	TGTGCCAGCAGTTACCCCGACAGGGAGGCTTTCTTT
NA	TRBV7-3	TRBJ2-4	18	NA	CASSAQGTPPPAKNIQYF	TGTGCCAGCAGCGCTCAGGGGACCCCTCCACCAGCCAAAAACATTCAGTACTTC
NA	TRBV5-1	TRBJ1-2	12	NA	CASKSGGLGYTF	TGCGCCAGCAAGTCGGGGGGTCTCGGCTACACCTTC
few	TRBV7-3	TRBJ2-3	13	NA	CASSRDREDTQYF	TGTGCCAGCAGTCGCGACAGAGAAGATACGCAGTATTTT
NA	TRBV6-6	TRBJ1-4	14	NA	CASTPRQGSEELFF	TGTGCCAGCACCCCGCGGCAGGGGAGTGAAGAACTGTTTTTT
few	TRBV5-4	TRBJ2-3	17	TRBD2	CASSHLPGLPTTDTQYF	TGTGCCAGCAGCCACCTTCCGGGACTACCAACCACAGATACGCAGTATTTT
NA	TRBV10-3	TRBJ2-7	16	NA	CAISESGGYLSYEQYF	TGTGCCATCAGTGAGTCAGGGGGTTACCTCTCCTACGAGCAGTACTTC
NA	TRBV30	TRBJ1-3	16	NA	CAWDQGTSGFGNTIYF	TGTGCCTGGGACCAGGGTACTTCTGGCTTTGGAAACACCATATATTTT
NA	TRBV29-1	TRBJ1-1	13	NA	CSVVGASNTEAFF	TGCAGCGTTGTAGGGGCCTCGAACACTGAAGCTTTCTTT
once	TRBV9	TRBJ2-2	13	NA	CASSGGFTGELFF	TGTGCCAGCAGCGGAGGGTTCACCGGGGAGCTGTTTTTT
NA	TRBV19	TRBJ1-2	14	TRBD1	CASGLQGAIYGYTF	TGTGCCAGTGGTCTACAGGGGGCGATCTATGGCTACACCTTC
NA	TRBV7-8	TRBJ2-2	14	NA	CASSPHVNTGELFF	TGTGCCAGCAGCCCACACGTGAACACCGGGGAGCTGTTTTTT
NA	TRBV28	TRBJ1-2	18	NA	CASSPIPGLRSWDYGYTF	TGTGCCAGCAGTCCGATCCCCGGACTGCGGAGTTGGGACTATGGCTACACCTTC
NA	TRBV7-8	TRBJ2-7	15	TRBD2	CASSEDLAGGYEQYF	TGTGCCAGCAGCGAAGATCTAGCGGGAGGCTACGAGCAGTACTTC
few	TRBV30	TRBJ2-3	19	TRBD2	CAWSVKGLAGGLITDTQYF	TGTGCCTGGAGTGTAAAAGGACTAGCGGGAGGATTGATCACAGATACGCAGTATTTT
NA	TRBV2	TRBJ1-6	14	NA	CASSPQGQNSPLHF	TGTGCCAGCAGCCCACAGGGACAAAATTCACCCCTCCACTTT
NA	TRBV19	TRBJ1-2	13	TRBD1	CASSSRGQGGYTF	TGTGCCAGTAGTAGCAGGGGGCAGGGTGGCTACACCTTC
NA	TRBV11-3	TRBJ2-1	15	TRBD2	CASSPRDYHYNEQFF	TGTGCCAGCAGCCCTAGGGACTACCATTACAATGAGCAGTTCTTC
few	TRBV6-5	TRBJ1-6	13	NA	CASGRARGSPLHF	TGTGCCAGCGGCAGGGCGCGGGGATCACCCCTCCACTTT
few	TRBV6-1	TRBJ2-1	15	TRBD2	CASSPWRGKNNEQFF	TGTGCCAGCAGTCCTTGGCGGGGGAAGAACAATGAGCAGTTCTTC
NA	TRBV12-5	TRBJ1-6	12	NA	CASGLVQLPLHF	TGTGCTAGTGGTTTGGTCCAGTTACCCCTCCACTTT
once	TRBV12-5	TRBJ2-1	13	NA	CASGMGGYNEQFF	TGTGCTAGTGGAATGGGGGGTTACAATGAGCAGTTCTTC
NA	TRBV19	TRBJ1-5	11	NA	CASSSGQPQHF	TGTGCCAGTAGTAGCGGTCAGCCCCAGCATTTT
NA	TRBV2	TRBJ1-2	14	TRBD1	CASSERGTGGGYTF	TGTGCCAGCAGTGAACGGGGGACAGGAGGAGGCTACACCTTC
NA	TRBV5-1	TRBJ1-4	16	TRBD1	CASSPQSGTAREKLFF	TGCGCCAGCAGTCCACAATCCGGGACAGCTCGGGAAAAACTGTTTTTT
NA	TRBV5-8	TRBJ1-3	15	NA	CASSLRGSSGNTIYF	TGTGCCAGCAGCTTGCGGGGGAGCTCTGGAAACACCATATATTTT
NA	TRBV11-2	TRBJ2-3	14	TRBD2	CASSISGGRDTQYF	TGTGCCAGCAGCATTAGCGGGGGTAGAGATACGCAGTATTTT
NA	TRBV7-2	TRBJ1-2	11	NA	CASTLSYGYTF	TGTGCCAGCACCCTGAGCTATGGCTACACCTTC
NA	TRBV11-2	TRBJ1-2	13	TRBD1	CASSWQGAYGYTF	TGTGCCAGCAGTTGGCAGGGGGCCTATGGCTACACCTTC
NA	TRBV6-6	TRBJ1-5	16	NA	CASSYSGGVSNQPQHF	TGTGCCAGCAGTTACTCGGGAGGGGTTAGCAATCAGCCCCAGCATTTT
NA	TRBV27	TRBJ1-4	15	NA	CASSPRDISPEKLFF	TGTGCCAGCAGTCCTCGGGACATTTCCCCCGAAAAACTGTTTTTT
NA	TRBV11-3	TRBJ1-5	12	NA	CASSHNNQPQHF	TGTGCCAGCAGCCACAACAATCAGCCCCAGCATTTT
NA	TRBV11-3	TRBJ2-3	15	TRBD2	CASSSGLADADTQYF	TGTGCCAGCAGCTCAGGACTAGCAGATGCAGATACGCAGTATTTT
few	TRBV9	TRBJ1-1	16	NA	CASSPRGAGENTEAFF	TGTGCCAGCAGCCCGAGAGGTGCAGGGGAGAACACTGAAGCTTTCTTT
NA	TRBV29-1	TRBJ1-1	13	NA	CSVGPSGGGRAFF	TGCAGCGTTGGGCCCAGTGGGGGCGGGAGAGCTTTCTTT
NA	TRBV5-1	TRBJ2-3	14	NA	CASSLGTPGDTQYF	TGCGCCAGCAGCTTGGGGACCCCGGGGGATACGCAGTATTTT
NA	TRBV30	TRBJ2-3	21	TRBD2	CAWSALRILTSGGAVADTQYF	TGTGCCTGGAGTGCTCTCCGGATCCTGACTAGCGGGGGGGCTGTAGCAGATACGCAGTATTTT
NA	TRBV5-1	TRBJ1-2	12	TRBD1	CASSLGQAGYTF	TGCGCCAGCAGCTTAGGACAGGCTGGCTACACCTTC
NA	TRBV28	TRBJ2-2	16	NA	CASSFPLGQYTGELFF	TGTGCCAGCAGTTTTCCCCTGGGACAATACACCGGGGAGCTGTTTTTT
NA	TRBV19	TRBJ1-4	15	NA	CASSIQGRANEKLFF	TGTGCCAGTAGTATACAGGGTCGGGCTAATGAAAAACTGTTTTTT
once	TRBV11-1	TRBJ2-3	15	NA	CASSFLQGSTDTQYF	TGTGCCAGCAGCTTCTTGCAGGGGAGCACAGATACGCAGTATTTT
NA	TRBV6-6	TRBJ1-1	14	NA	CASSRLQGNTEAFF	TGTGCCAGCAGTCGACTCCAGGGGAACACTGAAGCTTTCTTT